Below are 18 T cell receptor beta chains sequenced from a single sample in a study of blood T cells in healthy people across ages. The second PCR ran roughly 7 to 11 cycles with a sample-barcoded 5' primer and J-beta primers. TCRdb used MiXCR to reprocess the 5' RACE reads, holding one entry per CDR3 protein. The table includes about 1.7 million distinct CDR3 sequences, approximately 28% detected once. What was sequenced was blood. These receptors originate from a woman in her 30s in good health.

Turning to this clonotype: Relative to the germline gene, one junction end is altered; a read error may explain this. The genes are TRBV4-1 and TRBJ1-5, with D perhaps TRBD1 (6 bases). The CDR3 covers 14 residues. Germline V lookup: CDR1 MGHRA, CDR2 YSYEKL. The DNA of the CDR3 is TGCGCCAGCAGCATAGGGGGGAGCAATCAGTCCCAGCATTTT. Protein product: CASSIGGSNQSQHF.

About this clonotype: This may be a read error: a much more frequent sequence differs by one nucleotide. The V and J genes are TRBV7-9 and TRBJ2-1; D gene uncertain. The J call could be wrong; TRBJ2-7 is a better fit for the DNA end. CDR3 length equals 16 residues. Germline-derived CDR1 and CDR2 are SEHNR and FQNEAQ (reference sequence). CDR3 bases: TGTGCCAGCAGCTTATTTCGCGGCGACTCCTACAATGAGCAGTACTTC. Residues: CASSLFRGDSYNEQYF.

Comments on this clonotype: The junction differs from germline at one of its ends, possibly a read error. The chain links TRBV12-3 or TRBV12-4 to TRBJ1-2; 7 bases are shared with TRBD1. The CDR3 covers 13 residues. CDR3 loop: CVSSTTGNYGYTF. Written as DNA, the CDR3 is TGTGTCAGCAGTACGACAGGGAACTATGGCTACACCTTC.

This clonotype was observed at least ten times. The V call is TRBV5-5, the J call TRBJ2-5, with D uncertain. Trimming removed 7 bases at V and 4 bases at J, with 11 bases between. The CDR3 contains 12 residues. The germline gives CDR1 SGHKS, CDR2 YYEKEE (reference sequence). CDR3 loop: CASETPVETQYF. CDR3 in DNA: TGTGCCAGCGAAACCCCGGTAGAGACCCAGTACTTC.

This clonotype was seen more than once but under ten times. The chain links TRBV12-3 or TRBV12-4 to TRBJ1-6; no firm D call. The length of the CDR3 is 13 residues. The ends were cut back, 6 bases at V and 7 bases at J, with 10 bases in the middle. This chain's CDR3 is CASSRSENSPLHF. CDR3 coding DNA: TGTGCCAGCAGCCGATCCGAGAATTCACCCCTCCACTTT.

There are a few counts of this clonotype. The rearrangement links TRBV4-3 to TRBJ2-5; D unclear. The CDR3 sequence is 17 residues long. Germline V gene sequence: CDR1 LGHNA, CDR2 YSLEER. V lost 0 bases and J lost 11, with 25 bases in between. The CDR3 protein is CASSQEKIGREGNEQYF. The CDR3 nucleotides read TGCGCCAGCAGCCAAGAGAAGATCGGGCGTGAAGGCAATGAGCAGTACTTC.

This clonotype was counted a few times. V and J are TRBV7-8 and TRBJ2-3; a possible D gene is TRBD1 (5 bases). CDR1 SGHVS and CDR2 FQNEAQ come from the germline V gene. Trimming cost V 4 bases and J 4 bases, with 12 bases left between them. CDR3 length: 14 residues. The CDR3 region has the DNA TGTGCCAGCAGCTCATGGGGCTCCCCAGATACGCAGTATTTT. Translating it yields CASSSWGSPDTQYF.

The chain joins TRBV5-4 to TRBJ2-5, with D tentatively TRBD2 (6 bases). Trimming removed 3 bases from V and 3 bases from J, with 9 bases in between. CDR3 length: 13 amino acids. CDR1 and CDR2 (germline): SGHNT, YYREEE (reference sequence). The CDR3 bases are TGTGCCAGCAGCTACGGGGAGGAAGAGACCCAGTACTTC. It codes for CASSYGEEETQYF.

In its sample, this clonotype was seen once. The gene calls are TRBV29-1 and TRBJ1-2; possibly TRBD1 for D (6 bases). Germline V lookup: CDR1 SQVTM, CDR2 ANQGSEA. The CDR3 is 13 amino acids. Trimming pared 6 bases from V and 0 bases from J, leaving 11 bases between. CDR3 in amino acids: CSVGHRANYGYTF. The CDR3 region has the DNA TGCAGCGTGGGCCACAGGGCTAACTATGGCTACACCTTC. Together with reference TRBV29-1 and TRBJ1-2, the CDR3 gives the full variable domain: SAVISQKPSRDICQRGTSLTIQCQVDSQVTMMFWYRQQPGQSLTLIATANQGSEATYESGFVIDKFPISRPNLTFSTLTVSNMSPEDSSIYLCSVGHRANYGYTFGSGTRLTVV.

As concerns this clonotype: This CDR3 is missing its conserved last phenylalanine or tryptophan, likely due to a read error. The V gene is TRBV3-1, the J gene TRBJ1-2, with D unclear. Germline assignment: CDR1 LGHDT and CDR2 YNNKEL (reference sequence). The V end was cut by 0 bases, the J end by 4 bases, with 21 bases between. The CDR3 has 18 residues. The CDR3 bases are TGTGCCAGCAGCCAAGATCGAGGTCCCGGCAGTGCGATCTATGGCTACACCTGC. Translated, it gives CASSQDRGPGSAIYGYTC.

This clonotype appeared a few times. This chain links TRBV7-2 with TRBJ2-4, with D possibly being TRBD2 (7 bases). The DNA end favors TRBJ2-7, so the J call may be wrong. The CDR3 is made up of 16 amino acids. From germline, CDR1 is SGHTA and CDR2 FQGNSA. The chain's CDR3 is CASSLMAAGAGYEQYF. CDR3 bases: TGTGCCAGCAGCTTAATGGCTGCGGGGGCTGGGTACGAGCAGTACTTC.

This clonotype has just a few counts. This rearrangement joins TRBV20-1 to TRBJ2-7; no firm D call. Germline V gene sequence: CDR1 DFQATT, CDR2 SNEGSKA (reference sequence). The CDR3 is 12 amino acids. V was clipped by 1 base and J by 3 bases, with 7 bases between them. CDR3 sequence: CSARVDGYEQYF. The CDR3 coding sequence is TGCAGTGCTAGAGTGGACGGCTACGAGCAGTACTTC.

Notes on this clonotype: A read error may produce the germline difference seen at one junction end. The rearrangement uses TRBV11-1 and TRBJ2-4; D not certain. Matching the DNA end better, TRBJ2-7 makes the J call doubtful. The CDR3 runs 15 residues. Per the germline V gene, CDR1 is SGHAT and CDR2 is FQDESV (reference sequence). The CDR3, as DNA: TGTGCCGGCAGCTTAGCCGAGGACGGATTCTACGAGCAGTACTTC. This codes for CAGSLAEDGFYEQYF.

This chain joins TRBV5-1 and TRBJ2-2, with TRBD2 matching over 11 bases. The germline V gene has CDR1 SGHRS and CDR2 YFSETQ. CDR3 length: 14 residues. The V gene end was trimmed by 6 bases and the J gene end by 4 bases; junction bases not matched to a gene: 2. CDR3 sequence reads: CASTGTSGTGELFF. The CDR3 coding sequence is TGCGCCAGCACTGGGACTAGCGGCACCGGGGAGCTGTTTTTT.

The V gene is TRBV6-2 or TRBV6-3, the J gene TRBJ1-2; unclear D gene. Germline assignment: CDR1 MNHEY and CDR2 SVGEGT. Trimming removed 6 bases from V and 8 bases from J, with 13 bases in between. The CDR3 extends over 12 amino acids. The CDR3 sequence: CASSRPARGYTF. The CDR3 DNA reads TGTGCCAGCAGCCGACCGGCGCGGGGCTACACCTTC.

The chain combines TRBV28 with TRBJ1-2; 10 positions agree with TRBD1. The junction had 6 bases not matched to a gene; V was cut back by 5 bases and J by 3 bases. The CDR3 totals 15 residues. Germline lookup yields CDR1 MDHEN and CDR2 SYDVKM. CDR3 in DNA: TGTGCCAGCAGTCCTAGGACAGGGGGATACTATGGCTACACCTTC. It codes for CASSPRTGGYYGYTF.

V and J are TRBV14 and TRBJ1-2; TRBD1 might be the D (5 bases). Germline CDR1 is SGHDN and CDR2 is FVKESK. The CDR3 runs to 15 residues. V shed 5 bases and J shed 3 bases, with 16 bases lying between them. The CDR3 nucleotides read TGTGCCAGCAGCTACGGCGCCTTGGGGGACTATGGCTACACCTTC. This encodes CASSYGALGDYGYTF.

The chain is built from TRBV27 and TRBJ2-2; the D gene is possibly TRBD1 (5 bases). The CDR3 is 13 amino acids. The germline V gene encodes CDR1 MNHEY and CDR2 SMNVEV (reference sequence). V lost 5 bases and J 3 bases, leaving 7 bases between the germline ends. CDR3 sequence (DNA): TGTGCCAGCAGTACACAGGACACCGGGGAGCTGTTTTTT. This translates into CASSTQDTGELFF.